This T cell receptor beta chain was sequenced in a study of cytomegalovirus exposure and HLA in healthy donors. General study results and limits: Per published reports, the classifier diagnosed cytomegalovirus status with high specificity and sensitivity. The study flagged about 160 TCR beta chains as cytomegalovirus-associated. Most TCR sequences were rare, but some public TCRs occurred in many donors. Clusters of TCRs from the first cohort tended to co-occur in the 120 or so validation repertoires (as a later analysis found).

Comments on this clone: As yet, its antigen is unknown.

The assay was immunoSEQ multiplex PCR, and TCRdb's table has in-frame clones only and misses some. This table holds about 130,000 clones, roughly 89% found once. This CDR3 has 16 amino acids. CDR1 and CDR2 (germline): SGDLS, YYNGEE. Trimming took off 0 bases at V and 2 bases at J, with 15 bases between the two ends. The sequencing sample was made of PBMCs. The sequence was collected from a woman under 30 in good health and CMV-seronegative. This sequence joins TRBV9 and TRBJ2-7; D perhaps matches TRBD2 (5 bases). The CDR3 spells CASSVGAAQRPYEQYF. The CDR3 nucleotides are TGTGCCAGCAGCGTAGGAGCCGCCCAGCGGCCCTACGAGCAGTACTTC.